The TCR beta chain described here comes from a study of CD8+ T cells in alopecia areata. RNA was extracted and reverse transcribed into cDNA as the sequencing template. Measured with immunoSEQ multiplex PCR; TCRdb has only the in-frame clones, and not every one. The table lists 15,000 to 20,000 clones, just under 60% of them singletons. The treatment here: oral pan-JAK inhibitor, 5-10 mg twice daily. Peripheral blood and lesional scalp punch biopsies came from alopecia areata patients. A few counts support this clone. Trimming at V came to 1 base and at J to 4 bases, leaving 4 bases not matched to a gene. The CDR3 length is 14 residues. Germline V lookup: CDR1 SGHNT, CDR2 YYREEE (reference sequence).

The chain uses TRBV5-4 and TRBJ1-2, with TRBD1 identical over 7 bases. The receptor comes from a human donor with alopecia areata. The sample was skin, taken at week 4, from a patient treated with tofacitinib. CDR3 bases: TGTGCCAGCAGCTTGACAGGGGCGGGCTATGGCTACACCTTC. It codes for CASSLTGAGYGYTF.